The present entry profiles one T cell receptor (beta chain) with its context. Antigen unknown. The data were obtained in a study of T cell repertoires in aging, cancer and after chemotherapy. Study background: Pre- and post-chemotherapy samples were paired from chronic lymphocytic leukemia patients treated with fludarabine- or bendamustine-based regimens. Overall study findings and caveats: Compared with age-matched healthy donors, untreated hematological or solid cancer patients showed higher blood TCR clonality. Median generation probability rose over the chemotherapy interval in each cancer cohort, suggesting rebound thymic output.

Rearranged V-D-J TRB sequences were amplified with a mixed TRB-A/B primer pool. In TCRdb, the multiplex PCR reads were re-called with MiXCR into one record per CDR3 protein. Of about 4,600 distinct CDR3 sequences listed, roughly 20% are singletons. This CDR3 is built from 13 residues. The germline V gene encodes CDR1 SGHAT and CDR2 FQNNGV. V lost 5 bases, J lost 0 bases, and 8 bases lay in between. Amplification of TCR beta used genomic DNA extracted from peripheral blood. The receptor was isolated from a human donor with a blood cancer. The rearrangement links TRBV11-2 to TRBJ2-7; tentatively, D is TRBD2 (5 bases). Sample: blood. CDR3 residues: CASSVAFSYEQYF. The CDR3 region has the DNA TGTGCCAGCAGCGTAGCGTTCTCCTACGAGCAGTACTTC.